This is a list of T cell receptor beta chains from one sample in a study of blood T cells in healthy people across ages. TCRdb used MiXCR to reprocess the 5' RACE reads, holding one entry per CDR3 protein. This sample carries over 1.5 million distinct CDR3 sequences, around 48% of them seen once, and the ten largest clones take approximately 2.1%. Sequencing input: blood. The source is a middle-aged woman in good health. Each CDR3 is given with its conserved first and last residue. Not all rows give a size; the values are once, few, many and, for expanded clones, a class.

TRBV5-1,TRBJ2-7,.,CASSSGLPLYEQYF
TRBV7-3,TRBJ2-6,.,CASSKNRLAGAASGANVLTF
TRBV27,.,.,CASRTGRHEQYF
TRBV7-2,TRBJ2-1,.,CASSLVRQNNNEQFF
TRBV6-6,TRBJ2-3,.,CASSYSGGTSTDTQYF
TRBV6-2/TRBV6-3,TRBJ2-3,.,CASSRTIQPGVLDTDTQYF
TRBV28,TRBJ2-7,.,CASTRLGTGTSEHYF
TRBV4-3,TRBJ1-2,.,CTAPGPLGGNGYTF
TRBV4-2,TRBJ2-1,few,CASSQAQGASYEQFF
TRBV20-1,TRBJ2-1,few,CSARTAGGTSSYNEQFF
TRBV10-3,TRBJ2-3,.,CASKGQASTDTQYF
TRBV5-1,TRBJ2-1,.,CASSRDGSHLDEQFF
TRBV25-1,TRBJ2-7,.,CASSGQGSGGSYEQYF
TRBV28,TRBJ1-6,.,CASGQGARPLHF
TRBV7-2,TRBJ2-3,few,CASTKSFSTDTQYF
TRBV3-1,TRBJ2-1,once,CASSQFEGLGNNEQFF
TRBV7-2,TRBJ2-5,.,CASSLAAGTGGQETQYF
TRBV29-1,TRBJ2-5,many,CSVDHSSLNEQYF
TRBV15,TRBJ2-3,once,CATSRDYGLRADTQYF
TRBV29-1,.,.,CSVENRGSYNEQYF
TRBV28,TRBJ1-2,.,CAVVGRGFNYGYTF
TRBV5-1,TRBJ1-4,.,CASSLAGQGSEKLFF
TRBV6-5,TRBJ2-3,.,CASRTTSGTDTQYF
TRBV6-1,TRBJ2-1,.,CASSEIRGEYNEQFF
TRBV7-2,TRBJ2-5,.,CASSRYQGAQETQYF
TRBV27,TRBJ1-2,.,CASSYLRDKNYGYTF
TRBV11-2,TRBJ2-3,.,CASSTPRRGPSTDTQYF
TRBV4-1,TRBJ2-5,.,CTSSQDMDPGGYQETQYF
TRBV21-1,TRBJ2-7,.,CASSKVVCRSEMFGGYGYEQYF
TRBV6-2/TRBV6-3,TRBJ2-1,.,CASSYGGRGNEQFF
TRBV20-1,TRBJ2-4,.,CSARSLAKNIQYF
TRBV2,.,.,CASSEVGEVEQYF
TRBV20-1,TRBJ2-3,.,CSASQLAGADTQYF
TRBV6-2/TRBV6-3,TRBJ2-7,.,CASSYSREDFYEQYF
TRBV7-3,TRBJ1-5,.,CASGRDRGLDSNQPQHF
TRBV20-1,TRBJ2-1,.,CSARDSSGGGNEQFF
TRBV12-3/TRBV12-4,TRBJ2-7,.,CASSLHPGGGQYF
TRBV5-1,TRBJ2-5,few,CASSFPLQGIQETQYF
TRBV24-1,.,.,CATSRQGAQETQYF
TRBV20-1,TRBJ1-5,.,CSARDPGGEGQPQHF
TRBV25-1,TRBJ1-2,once,CASSERAGLYGYTF
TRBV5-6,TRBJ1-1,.,CASSTIDTLNTEAFF
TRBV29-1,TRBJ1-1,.,CSVGLATEAFF
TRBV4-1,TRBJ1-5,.,CASSQQGADQPQHF
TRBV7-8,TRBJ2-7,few,CASSHGRGEQYF